The entry below gives a single TCR beta chain sequence along with its context. Between the trimmed V and J ends, which lost 6 bases and 4 bases, there was a span of 16 bases. The CDR3 loop spans 14 amino acids. Germline V gives CDR1 ENHRY, CDR2 SYGVKD. These data belong to a study of T cell responses to AZD1222 COVID-19 vaccine. Generated by immunoSEQ multiplex PCR, the TCRdb table keeps only in-frame clones and is missing some. The sample records roughly 200,000 clones, approximately 92% being singletons. Specimen: peripheral blood, collected 28 days after the second dose of the MenACWY control vaccine. This TCR came from an adult who received the MenACWY meningococcal vaccine as a control. The genes are TRBV10-3 and TRBJ2-7; a possible D gene is TRBD2 (7 bases). The DNA for the CDR3 is TGTGCCATCAGCTCGGGGGGCAGGGGATACGAGCAGTACTTC. Translation gives CAISSGGRGYEQYF.